The 29 T cell receptor beta chains reported below all come from one sample, sequenced in a study of cytomegalovirus exposure and HLA in healthy donors. Amplification used 60 Vbeta primers and 13 Jbeta primers. Generated by immunoSEQ multiplex PCR, the TCRdb table keeps only in-frame clones and is missing some. The sample holds about 240,000 clones; about four fifths are singletons and the top ten take 5% to 6.5%. Sequences were obtained from PBMCs. The receptors here all came from a woman in her thirties or forties in good health and CMV-seropositive.

The chain uses TRBV30 and TRBJ2-4; 7 bases align to TRBD2. The V gene end was trimmed by 5 bases and the J gene end by 7 bases; junction bases not matched to a gene: 2. The CDR3 sequence is 11 residues long. CDR1 is GTSNPN and CDR2 is SVGIG in the germline V gene (reference sequence). The CDR3 sequence is CAWGLGNIQYF. The CDR3, as DNA: TGTGCCTGGGGACTAGGGAACATTCAGTACTTC.

This rearrangement joins TRBV5-1 to TRBJ2-5; D may be TRBD1 (6 bases). The CDR3 length is 14 residues. Germline loops: CDR1 SGHRS, CDR2 YFSETQ. The germline V and J ends were trimmed by 1 base and 5 bases, with 12 bases remaining between them. The CDR3 sequence is CASSLSGRGETQYF. For the CDR3, the DNA is TGCGCCAGCAGCTTGAGTGGCAGGGGCGAGACCCAGTACTTC.

The chain uses TRBV15 and TRBJ1-2, with TRBD1 matching 11 bases. This CDR3 spans 16 amino acids. Germline-derived CDR1 and CDR2 are LNHNV and YYDKDF (reference sequence). The J segment lost 6 bases and the V segment lost 3 bases, leaving 9 bases of the junction unmatched. The CDR3 region has the DNA TGTGCCACCAGCAGCGACGGGACAGGGGGTCCGGATGGCTACACCTTC. Its protein is CATSSDGTGGPDGYTF.

The chain combines TRBV5-1 with TRBJ2-1; D ambiguous. The ends were cut back, 0 bases at V and 8 bases at J, with 15 bases in the middle. CDR3 length: 15 amino acids. CDR1 is SGHRS and CDR2 is YFSETQ in the germline V gene. CDR3 sequence reads: CASSLEAVRLDEQFF. The CDR3, as DNA: TGCGCCAGCAGCTTGGAAGCTGTGCGGCTAGATGAGCAGTTCTTC.

The rearrangement links TRBV7-6 to TRBJ1-5; a possible D gene is TRBD1 (6 bases). The CDR3 extends over 15 amino acids. CDR1 is SGHVS, CDR2 FNYEAQ, per germline. Deletions cut 5 bases from V and 1 base from J, with 12 bases between. As DNA, the CDR3 is TGTGCCAGCAGCCCAGAGGGGGGGAGCAATCAGCCCCAGCATTTT. This codes for CASSPEGGSNQPQHF. Looking up the rest from reference TRBV7-6 and TRBJ1-5 gives the full variable domain: GAGVSQSPRYKVTKRGQDVALRCDPISGHVSLYWYRQALGQGPEFLTYFNYEAQQDKSGLPNDRFSAERPEGSISTLTIQRTEQRDSAMYRCASSPEGGSNQPQHFGDGTRLSIL.

This clone was seen only a few times. The CDR3 sequence: CASSSTSNTEAFF. CDR3 nucleotide sequence: TGTGCCAGTAGTTCCACAAGTAACACTGAAGCTTTCTTT. The chain joins TRBV19 to TRBJ1-1; no reliable D call. The CDR3 has 13 amino acids. V was clipped by 5 bases and J by 2 bases, with 9 bases between them. Germline CDR1 reads LNHDA; CDR2 reads SQIVND (reference sequence).

Only a few counts were recorded for this clone. The rearrangement uses TRBV5-1 and TRBJ1-1; a weak D match, TRBD1 (5 bases). With 4 bases removed from V and 3 bases from J, the gap between germline ends came to 19 bases. The CDR3 sequence is 16 residues long. Germline V CDR1 and CDR2: SGHRS, YFSETQ. This chain's CDR3 is CASSPRGGVFDTEAFF. The CDR3 nucleotides are TGCGCCAGCAGCCCCCGGGGGGGGGTATTTGACACTGAAGCTTTCTTT.

This chain uses TRBV18 with TRBJ1-1, with 9 bases identical to TRBD1. This CDR3 comprises 13 residues. After removal of 6 bases from V and 8 bases from J, the junction contained 7 bases not matched to a gene. The germline gives CDR1 KGHSH, CDR2 LQKENI. In DNA, the CDR3 is TGTGCCAGCTCTGGGGGACAGGGTTTCGAAGCTTTCTTT. Residues: CASSGGQGFEAFF.

This clone has only a few counts. This rearrangement joins TRBV2 to TRBJ2-7, with 8 bases fitting TRBD1. There are 14 residues in the CDR3. V was pared by 6 bases and J by 3 bases, with 7 bases of the junction left unmatched. Per the germline V gene, CDR1 is SNHLY and CDR2 is FYNNEI. CDR3 bases: TGTGCCAGCAGGGGCAAGGACAGGGTCTACGAGCAGTACTTC. It yields the protein CASRGKDRVYEQYF.

The rearrangement links TRBV2 to TRBJ1-1; the D is unclear. Trimming left V 7 bases short and J 3 bases short, with 9 bases between. Per the germline V gene, CDR1 is SNHLY and CDR2 is FYNNEI. The CDR3 contains 12 residues. In DNA form, the CDR3 reads TGTGCCAGCACCCTAACTGACACTGAAGCTTTCTTT. This sequence encodes CASTLTDTEAFF.

The chain employs TRBV10-3 and TRBJ1-4; D uncertain. From germline, CDR1 is ENHRY and CDR2 SYGVKD. V lost 6 bases and J lost 8, with 13 bases in between. CDR3 length equals 13 residues. The CDR3 DNA sequence: TGTGCCATCAGGAGATCGGAGGGCGAAAAACTGTTTTTT. Amino acids: CAIRRSEGEKLFF.

V usage is TRBV6-6 and J usage is TRBJ2-1, with 10 bases aligning to TRBD2. CDR1 and CDR2 (germline): MNHNY, SVGAGI (reference sequence). V lost 0 bases and J lost 6; bases outside the gene matches: 5. The CDR3 contains 16 residues. The DNA for the CDR3 is TGTGCCAGCAGTTACTCGAGCGGGAGGGCCTCCAATGAGCAGTTCTTC. Amino acid sequence: CASSYSSGRASNEQFF.

The V call is TRBV6-1, the J call TRBJ2-1, with TRBD2 as a possible D gene (6 bases). Germline V lookup: CDR1 MNHNS, CDR2 SASEGT. This CDR3 spans 13 amino acids. Deletions cut 8 bases from V and 4 bases from J, with 12 bases between. CDR3 bases: TGTGCCAGCTCGCGGGGTGCTTACAATGAGCAGTTCTTC. Protein: CASSRGAYNEQFF.

V is TRBV27 and J is TRBJ2-5; 8 positions agree with TRBD1. Trimming at V came to 3 bases and at J to 2 bases, leaving 8 bases not matched to a gene. There are 16 residues in the CDR3. Germline values: CDR1 MNHEY, CDR2 SMNVEV (reference sequence). CDR3 loop: CASSLLRGLGQETQYF. The CDR3 region has the DNA TGTGCCAGCAGTTTGCTCAGGGGGCTGGGGCAAGAGACCCAGTACTTC.

The chain is built from TRBV9 and TRBJ2-3; 7 bases are a match to TRBD1. From germline, CDR1 is SGDLS and CDR2 YYNGEE. The CDR3 loop spans 15 amino acids. Trimming at V came to 1 base and at J to 5 bases, leaving 7 bases not matched to a gene. CDR3 DNA: TGTGCCAGCAGCGTAACAAAAGGGGGCGTAGATACGCAGTATTTT. It yields the protein CASSVTKGGVDTQYF. Based on the CDR3 plus reference TRBV9 and TRBJ2-3, the full variable domain is DSGVTQTPKHLITATGQRVTLRCSPRSGDLSVYWYQQSLDQGLQFLIQYYNGEERAKGNILERFSAQQFPDLHSELNLSSLELGDSALYFCASSVTKGGVDTQYFGPGTRLTVL.

The chain joins TRBV7-3 to TRBJ1-1, with 8 bases matching TRBD1. V shed 4 bases, J shed 4 bases, and the junction held 5 bases outside the gene matches. CDR1 and CDR2 from the germline V gene are SGHTA and FQGTGA. The CDR3 has 14 amino acids. The CDR3 bases are TGTGCCAGCAGCTCAGGGACAGGAGGCACTGAAGCTTTCTTT. It is translated as CASSSGTGGTEAFF.

This clone was counted only a few times. The chain carries TRBV19 and TRBJ2-2; TRBD2 matches 9 bases. Trimming cost V 5 bases and J 1 base; bases outside gene matches: 11. The V gene's germline CDR1 is LNHDA and CDR2 SQIVND (reference sequence). The length of the CDR3 is 18 residues. The CDR3 coding sequence is TGTGCCAGTAGTGCAAGAAAGACTAGCGGATGGAACACCGGGGAGCTGTTTTTT. This gives the protein CASSARKTSGWNTGELFF.

The chain is built from TRBV4-3 and TRBJ1-2; tentatively, D is TRBD1 (5 bases). Trimming removed 4 bases at V and 7 bases at J, with 19 bases between. The CDR3 is 15 residues long. The germline V gene encodes CDR1 LGHNA and CDR2 YSLEER. CDR3 DNA sequence: TGCGCCAGCAGCCGGGACTGGGAGGGCGGGTTTGGCTACACCTTC. This sequence encodes CASSRDWEGGFGYTF.

In its sample, this clone was seen a few times. This rearrangement joins TRBV5-1 to TRBJ1-2; D unclear. The V end lost 4 bases, the J end lost 3 bases, and 10 bases lay between the germline ends. The CDR3 spans 13 residues. The germline V gene has CDR1 SGHRS and CDR2 YFSETQ. Here the CDR3 DNA reads TGCGCCAGCAGCCCAAACGGTGACTATGGCTACACCTTC. This translates into CASSPNGDYGYTF.

The rearrangement links TRBV4-3 to TRBJ2-5, with 12 positions matching TRBD2. This CDR3 has 15 residues. The V gene's germline CDR1 is LGHNA and CDR2 YSLEER. Trimming at V came to 4 bases and at J to 2 bases, leaving 2 bases not matched to a gene. The DNA for the CDR3 is TGCGCCAGCAGCCTGGGACTAGCGGGTCAAGAGACCCAGTACTTC. Protein: CASSLGLAGQETQYF.

The gene calls are TRBV30 and TRBJ2-7; 12 nucleotides agree with TRBD2. Germline CDR1 and CDR2: GTSNPN and SVGIG (reference sequence). Losses at the gene ends were 3 bases for V and 2 bases for J; bases not matched to a gene: 2. CDR3 length equals 14 residues. The CDR3 protein is CAWRLAGGPYEQYF. CDR3 in DNA: TGTGCCTGGAGGCTAGCGGGAGGGCCCTACGAGCAGTACTTC.

This clone was observed a handful of times. The chain is built from TRBV5-1 and TRBJ1-4; D unclear. The length of the CDR3 is 13 residues. The germline CDR1 and CDR2 sequences are SGHRS and YFSETQ. With 0 bases removed from V and 8 bases from J, the gap between germline ends came to 8 bases. In DNA form, the CDR3 reads TGCGCCAGCAGCTTGGAGAGTGAGGAAAAACTGTTTTTT. It codes for CASSLESEEKLFF.

This clone has more than one count but fewer than ten. This chain connects TRBV9 to TRBJ1-1; D is unresolved. The CDR3 length is 13 residues. Deletions cut 1 base from V and 6 bases from J, with 10 bases between. Looked up from germline, CDR1 is SGDLS and CDR2 is YYNGEE. The CDR3 is CASSVYGKAEAFF. The DNA of the CDR3 is TGTGCCAGCAGCGTATACGGGAAGGCTGAAGCTTTCTTT.

The rearrangement joins TRBV5-4 to TRBJ1-2; 7 nucleotides match TRBD1. From germline, CDR1 is SGHNT and CDR2 YYREEE (reference sequence). This CDR3 is built from 14 residues. V shed 4 bases, J shed 3 bases, and the junction held 6 bases outside the gene matches. Here the CDR3 DNA reads TGTGCCAGCAGCCCAGGGGGGAGCGACTATGGCTACACCTTC. The encoded protein is CASSPGGSDYGYTF.

The chain employs TRBV4-3 and TRBJ2-7; no clear D gene. Germline loops: CDR1 LGHNA, CDR2 YSLEER. V was pared by 1 base and J by 1 base, with 5 bases between. This CDR3 comprises 13 residues. In DNA, the CDR3 is TGCGCCAGCAGCCAAGTCCGTTCCTACGAGCAGTACTTC. This encodes CASSQVRSYEQYF.

A few counts support this clone. V gene TRBV4-1 combines with J gene TRBJ2-5, with TRBD2 matching over 10 bases. Trimming took 2 bases from V and 1 from J; bases not matched to a gene: 10. Germline V CDR1 and CDR2: MGHRA, YSYEKL. The CDR3 is 18 residues long. CDR3 DNA sequence: TGCGCCAGCAGCCAACGGGCTAGCGGGAGAAGGGCCCAAGAGACCCAGTACTTC. As protein: CASSQRASGRRAQETQYF.

J is TRBJ1-5 and V is TRBV19, with D maybe TRBD1 (5 bases). CDR3 length equals 16 residues. Trimming took off 4 bases at V and 4 bases at J, with 17 bases between the two ends. Per germline, CDR1 LNHDA and CDR2 SQIVND (reference sequence). The CDR3 bases are TGTGCCAGTAGTACCCTGGGCGGGGGTAATAATCAGCCCCAGCATTTT. Its protein product is CASSTLGGGNNQPQHF.

This clone appeared a few times. This chain links TRBV7-9 with TRBJ2-3; the D is unclear. Germline lookup yields CDR1 SEHNR and CDR2 FQNEAQ (reference sequence). The V gene lost 3 bases and the J gene lost 7 bases, with 8 bases spanning the gap. This CDR3 has 12 residues. The CDR3 nucleotides read TGTGCCAGCAGCTTGACACAAAATACGCAGTATTTT. Protein: CASSLTQNTQYF.

The V and J genes are TRBV7-9 and TRBJ2-3; weak D call: TRBD2 (6 bases). From germline, CDR1 is SEHNR and CDR2 FQNEAQ (reference sequence). This CDR3 region has 16 residues. V shed 1 base and J shed 4 bases, with 15 bases lying between them. CDR3 nucleotide sequence: TGTGCCAGCAGCTTAGGATGGGGCGGGGTGCCAGATACGCAGTATTTT. Protein product: CASSLGWGGVPDTQYF.